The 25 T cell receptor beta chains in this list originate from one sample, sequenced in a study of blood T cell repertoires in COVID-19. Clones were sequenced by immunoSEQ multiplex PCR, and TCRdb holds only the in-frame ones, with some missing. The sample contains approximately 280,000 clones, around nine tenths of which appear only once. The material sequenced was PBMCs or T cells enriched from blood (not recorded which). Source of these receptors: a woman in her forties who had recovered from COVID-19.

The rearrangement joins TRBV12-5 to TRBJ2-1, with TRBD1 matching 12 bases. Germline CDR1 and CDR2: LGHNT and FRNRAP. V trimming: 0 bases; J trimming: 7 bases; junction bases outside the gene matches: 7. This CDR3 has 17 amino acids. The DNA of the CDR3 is TGTGCTAGTGGTTTGGTACTGGGGACAGGGGGCTCAAATGAGCAGTTCTTC. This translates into CASGLVLGTGGSNEQFF.

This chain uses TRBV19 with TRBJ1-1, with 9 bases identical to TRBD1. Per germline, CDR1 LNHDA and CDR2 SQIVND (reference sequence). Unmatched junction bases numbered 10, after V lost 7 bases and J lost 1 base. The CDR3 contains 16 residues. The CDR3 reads CASMGDRAIKNTEAFF. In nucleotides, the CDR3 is TGTGCCAGTATGGGGGACAGGGCGATAAAGAACACTGAAGCTTTCTTT.

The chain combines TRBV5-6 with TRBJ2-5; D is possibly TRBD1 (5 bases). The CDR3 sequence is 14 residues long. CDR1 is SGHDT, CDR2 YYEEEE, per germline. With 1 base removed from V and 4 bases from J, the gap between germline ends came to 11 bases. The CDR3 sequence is CASSLTGPVETQYF. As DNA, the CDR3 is TGTGCCAGCAGCTTGACAGGTCCGGTAGAGACCCAGTACTTC.

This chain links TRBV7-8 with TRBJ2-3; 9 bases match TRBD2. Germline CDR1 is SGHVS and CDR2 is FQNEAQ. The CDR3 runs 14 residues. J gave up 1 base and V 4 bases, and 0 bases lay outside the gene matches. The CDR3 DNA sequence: TGTGCCAGCAGCTGGACTAGCGGCACAGATACGCAGTATTTT. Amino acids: CASSWTSGTDTQYF. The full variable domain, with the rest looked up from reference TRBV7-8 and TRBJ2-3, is GAGVSQSPRYKVAKRGQDVALRCDPISGHVSLFWYQQALGQGPEFLTYFQNEAQLDKSGLPSDRFFAERPEGSVSTLKIQRTQQEDSAVYLCASSWTSGTDTQYFGPGTRLTVL.

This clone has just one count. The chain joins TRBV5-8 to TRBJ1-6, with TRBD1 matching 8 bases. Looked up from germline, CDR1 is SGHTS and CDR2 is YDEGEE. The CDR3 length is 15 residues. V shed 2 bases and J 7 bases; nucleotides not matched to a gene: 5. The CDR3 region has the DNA TGTGCCAGCAGCTTCCGGACAGGGAGGAATTCACCCCTCCACTTT. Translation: CASSFRTGRNSPLHF.

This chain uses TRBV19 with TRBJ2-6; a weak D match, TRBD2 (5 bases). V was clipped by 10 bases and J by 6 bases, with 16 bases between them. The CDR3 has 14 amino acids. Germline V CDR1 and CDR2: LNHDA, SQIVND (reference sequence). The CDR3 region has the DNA TGTGCCACCGCTAGGGAGTACGCGGCCAACGTCCTGACTTTC. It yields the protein CATAREYAANVLTF.

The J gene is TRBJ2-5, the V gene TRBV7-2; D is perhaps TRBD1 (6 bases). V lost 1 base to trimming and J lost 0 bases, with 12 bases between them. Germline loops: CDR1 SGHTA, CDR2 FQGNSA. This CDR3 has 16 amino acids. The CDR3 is CASSLGFGQNQETQYF. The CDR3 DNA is TGTGCCAGCAGCTTAGGGTTCGGACAGAACCAAGAGACCCAGTACTTC.

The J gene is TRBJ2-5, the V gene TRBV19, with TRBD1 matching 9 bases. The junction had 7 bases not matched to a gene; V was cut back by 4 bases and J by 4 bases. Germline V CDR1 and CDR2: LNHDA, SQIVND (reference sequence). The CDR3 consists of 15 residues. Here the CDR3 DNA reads TGTGCCAGTAGTACCGGGACAGGGCTGTCAGAGACCCAGTACTTC. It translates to CASSTGTGLSETQYF.

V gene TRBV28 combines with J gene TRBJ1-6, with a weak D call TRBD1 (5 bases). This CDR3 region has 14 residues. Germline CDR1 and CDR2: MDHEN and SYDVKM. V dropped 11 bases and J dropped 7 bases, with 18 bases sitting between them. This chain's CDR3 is CAGGTVRGNSPLHF. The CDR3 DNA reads TGTGCCGGAGGGACGGTTAGGGGAAATTCACCCCTCCACTTT.

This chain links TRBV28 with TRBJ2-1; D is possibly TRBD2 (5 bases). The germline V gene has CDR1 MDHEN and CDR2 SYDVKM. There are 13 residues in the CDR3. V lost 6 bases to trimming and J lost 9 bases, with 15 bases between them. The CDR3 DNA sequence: TGTGCCAGCAGGCTACCTGGGGAGCCTGAGCAGTTCTTC. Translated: CASRLPGEPEQFF.

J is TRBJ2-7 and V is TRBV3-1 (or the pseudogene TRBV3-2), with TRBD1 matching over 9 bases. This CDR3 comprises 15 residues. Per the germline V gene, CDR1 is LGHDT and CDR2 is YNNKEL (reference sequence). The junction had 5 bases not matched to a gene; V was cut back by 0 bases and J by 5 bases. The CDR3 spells CASSQEDRGPHEQYF. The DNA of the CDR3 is TGTGCCAGCAGCCAAGAGGACAGGGGTCCCCACGAGCAGTACTTC.

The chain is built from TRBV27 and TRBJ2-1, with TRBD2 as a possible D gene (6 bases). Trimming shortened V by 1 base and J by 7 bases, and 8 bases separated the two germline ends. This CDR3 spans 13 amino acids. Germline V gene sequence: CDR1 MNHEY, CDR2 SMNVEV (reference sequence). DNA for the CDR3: TGTGCCAGCAGTTTATTTGGGGGGAATGAGCAGTTCTTC. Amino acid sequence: CASSLFGGNEQFF.

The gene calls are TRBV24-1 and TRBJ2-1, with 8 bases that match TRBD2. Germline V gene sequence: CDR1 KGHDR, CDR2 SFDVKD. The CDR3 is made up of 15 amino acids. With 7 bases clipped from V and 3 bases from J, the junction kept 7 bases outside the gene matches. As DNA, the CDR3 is TGTGCCACCAGCAGCCGGGAGGGACTCTACAATGAGCAGTTCTTC. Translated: CATSSREGLYNEQFF.

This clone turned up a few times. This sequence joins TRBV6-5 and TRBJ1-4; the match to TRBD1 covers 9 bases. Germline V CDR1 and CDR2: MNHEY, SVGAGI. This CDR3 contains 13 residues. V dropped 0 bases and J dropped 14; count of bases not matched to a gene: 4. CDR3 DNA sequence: TGTGCCAGCAGTTACTCGATAGGGACAGGGCTGTTTTTT. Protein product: CASSYSIGTGLFF.

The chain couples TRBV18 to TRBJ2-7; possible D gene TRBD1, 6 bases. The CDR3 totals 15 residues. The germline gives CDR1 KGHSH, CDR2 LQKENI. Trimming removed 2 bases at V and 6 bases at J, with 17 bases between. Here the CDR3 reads CASSPGINRVPEQYF. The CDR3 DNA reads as TGTGCCAGCTCACCAGGGATAAACAGGGTCCCCGAGCAGTACTTC.

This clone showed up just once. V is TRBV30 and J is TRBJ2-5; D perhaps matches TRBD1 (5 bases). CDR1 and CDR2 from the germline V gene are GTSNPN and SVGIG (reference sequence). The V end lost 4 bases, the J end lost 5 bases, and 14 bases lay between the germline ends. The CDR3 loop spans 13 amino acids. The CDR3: CAWIQEPQETQYF. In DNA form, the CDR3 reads TGTGCCTGGATACAGGAGCCCCAGGAGACCCAGTACTTC.

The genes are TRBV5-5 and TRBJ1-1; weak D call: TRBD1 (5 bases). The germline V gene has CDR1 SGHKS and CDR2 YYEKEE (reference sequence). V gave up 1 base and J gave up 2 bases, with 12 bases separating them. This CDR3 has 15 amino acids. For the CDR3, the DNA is TGTGCCAGCAGCTTGTCTGCCAGGGTCAACACTGAAGCTTTCTTT. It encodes CASSLSARVNTEAFF.

The CDR3 reads CASSETALDTQYF. CDR3 coding DNA: TGCGCCAGCAGTGAGACTGCGTTAGATACGCAGTATTTT. V usage is TRBV10-2 and J usage is TRBJ2-3; no reliable D call. The germline CDR1 and CDR2 sequences are WSHSY and SAAADI. This CDR3 spans 13 amino acids. Trimming removed 2 bases at V and 5 bases at J, with 8 bases between.

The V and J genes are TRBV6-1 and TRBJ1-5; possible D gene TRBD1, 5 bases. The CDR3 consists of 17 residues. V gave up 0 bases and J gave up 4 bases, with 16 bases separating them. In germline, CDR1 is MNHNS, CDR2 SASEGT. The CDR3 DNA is TGTGCCAGCAGTGAAGCGCTTGTAAGTGACAGAAATCAGCCCCAGCATTTT. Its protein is CASSEALVSDRNQPQHF.

The CDR3 loop is CASSSRTGAGTEAFF. DNA for the CDR3: TGCGCCAGCAGCTCCCGAACAGGGGCTGGAACTGAAGCTTTCTTT. The rearrangement joins TRBV5-1 to TRBJ1-1; 7 nucleotides match TRBD1. The germline V gene encodes CDR1 SGHRS and CDR2 YFSETQ. V shed 3 bases and J 5 bases; nucleotides not matched to a gene: 10. There are 15 residues in the CDR3.

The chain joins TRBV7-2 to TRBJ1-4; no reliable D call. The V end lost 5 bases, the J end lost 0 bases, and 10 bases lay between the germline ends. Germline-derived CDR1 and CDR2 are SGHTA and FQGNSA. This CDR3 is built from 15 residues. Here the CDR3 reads CASSRRPATNEKLFF. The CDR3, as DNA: TGTGCCAGCAGCCGGAGGCCCGCAACTAATGAAAAACTGTTTTTT.

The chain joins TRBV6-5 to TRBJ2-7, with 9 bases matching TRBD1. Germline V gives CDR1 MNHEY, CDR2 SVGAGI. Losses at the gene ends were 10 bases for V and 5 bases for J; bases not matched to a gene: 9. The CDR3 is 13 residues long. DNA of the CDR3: TGTGCCACCGAACAGGGGGCCTTCCACGAGCAGTACTTC. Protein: CATEQGAFHEQYF.

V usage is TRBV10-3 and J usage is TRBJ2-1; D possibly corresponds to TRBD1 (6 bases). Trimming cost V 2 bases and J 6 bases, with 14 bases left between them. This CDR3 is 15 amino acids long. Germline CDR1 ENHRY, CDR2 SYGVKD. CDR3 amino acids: CAISELTGKGNEQFF. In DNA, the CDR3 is TGTGCCATCAGTGAGCTAACAGGGAAAGGCAATGAGCAGTTCTTC.

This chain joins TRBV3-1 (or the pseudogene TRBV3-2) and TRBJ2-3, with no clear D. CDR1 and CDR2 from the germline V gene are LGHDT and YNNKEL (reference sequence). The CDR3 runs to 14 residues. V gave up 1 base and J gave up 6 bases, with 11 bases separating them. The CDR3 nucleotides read TGTGCCAGCAGCCAAGGTCGAGCTTCCGATACGCAGTATTTT. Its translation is CASSQGRASDTQYF.

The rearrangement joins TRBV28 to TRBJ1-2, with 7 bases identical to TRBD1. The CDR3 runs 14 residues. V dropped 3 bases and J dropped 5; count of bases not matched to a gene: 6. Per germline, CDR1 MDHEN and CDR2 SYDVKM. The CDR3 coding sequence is TGTGCCAGCAGTTTCGGCCAGGGGGAATATGGCTACACCTTC. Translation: CASSFGQGEYGYTF.